The present T cell receptor beta chain was sequenced within a study of blood T cell repertoires in COVID-19. About the study: The United States, Italy and Spain supplied acute and convalescent COVID-19 samples. Sample material is recorded as cDNA or gDNA derived from T cells, B-cell-depleted T cells, or PBMCs.

CDR3 length: 14 amino acids. Germline CDR1 SGDLS, CDR2 YYNGEE. The ends lost 4 bases at V and 5 bases at J; junction bases unmatched: 5. Profiling relied on immunoSEQ multiplex PCR, and the TCRdb table lists in-frame clones only, not all of them. The table has 300,000 to 350,000 clones, around 87% seen once; the top ten hold approximately 2%. The clonotype was recovered from a young man with active or convalescent COVID-19. The chain recombines TRBV9 with TRBJ1-5; 8 nucleotides align to TRBD1. Sequenced: peripheral blood. Written as DNA, the CDR3 is TGTGCCAGCAGCCCGGGACAGGTAGATCAGCCCCAGCATTTT. Amino acids: CASSPGQVDQPQHF.